Detailed here is one TCR beta chain. No antigen is known for it. The source of the sample is a study of blood T cells in healthy people across ages. Points from the study as a whole: Long-lived donors had more naive CD4+ cells and higher diversity than aged donors. Any conclusive comparison of naive versus antigen-experienced cells was prevented by using unsorted PBMCs.

Trimming removed 6 bases from V and 7 bases from J; junction bases left unmatched: 9. The CDR3 loop spans 15 amino acids. Germline values: CDR1 ENHRY, CDR2 SYGVKD. With a J-beta primer mix and a sample-barcoded 5' primer, a second PCR ran roughly 6 to 11 cycles. A single record per CDR3 protein comes from TCRdb applying MiXCR to the 5' RACE reads. The sample gives 650,000 to 950,000 distinct CDR3 sequences, under 45% of which show up once; around 21% is in the top ten. Isolated per sample were at least 6.5 million PBMCs. This TCR derives from a man between 60 and 75 years old in good health. Sequenced sample: blood. J is TRBJ2-2 and V is TRBV10-3; 9 bases map to TRBD2. The CDR3 DNA sequence: TGTGCCATCAGCGAGACAGCGGGGGGACTCGGGGAGCTGTTTTTT. It codes for CAISETAGGLGELFF.